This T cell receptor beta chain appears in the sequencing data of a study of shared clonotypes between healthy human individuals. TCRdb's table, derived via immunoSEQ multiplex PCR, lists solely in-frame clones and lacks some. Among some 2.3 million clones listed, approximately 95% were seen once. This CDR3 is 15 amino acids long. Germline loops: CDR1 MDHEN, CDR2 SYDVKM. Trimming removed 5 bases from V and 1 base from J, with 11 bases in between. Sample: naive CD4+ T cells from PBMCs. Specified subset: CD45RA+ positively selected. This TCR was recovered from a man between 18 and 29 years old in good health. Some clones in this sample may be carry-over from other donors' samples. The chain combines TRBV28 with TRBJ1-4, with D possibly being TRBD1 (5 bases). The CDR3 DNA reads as TGTGCCAGCAGTAGACTCAGGGTAACTAATGAAAAACTGTTTTTT. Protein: CASSRLRVTNEKLFF.